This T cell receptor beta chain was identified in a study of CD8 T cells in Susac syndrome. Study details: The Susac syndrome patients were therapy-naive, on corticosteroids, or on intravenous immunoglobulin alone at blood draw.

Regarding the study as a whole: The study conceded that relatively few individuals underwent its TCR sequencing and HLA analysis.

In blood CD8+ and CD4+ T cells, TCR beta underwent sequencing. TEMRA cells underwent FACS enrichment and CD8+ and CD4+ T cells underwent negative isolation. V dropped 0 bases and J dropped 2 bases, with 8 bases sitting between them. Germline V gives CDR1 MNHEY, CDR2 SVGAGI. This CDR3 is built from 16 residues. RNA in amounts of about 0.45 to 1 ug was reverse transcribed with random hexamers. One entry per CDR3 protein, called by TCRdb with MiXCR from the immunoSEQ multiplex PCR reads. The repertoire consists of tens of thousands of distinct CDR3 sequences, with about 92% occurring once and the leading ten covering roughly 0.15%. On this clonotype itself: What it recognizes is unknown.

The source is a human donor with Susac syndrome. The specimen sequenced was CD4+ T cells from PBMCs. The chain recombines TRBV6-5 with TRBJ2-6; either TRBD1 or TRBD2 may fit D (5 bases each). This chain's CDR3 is CASSYSRGAGANVLTF. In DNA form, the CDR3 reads TGTGCCAGCAGTTACTCGAGAGGGGCTGGGGCCAACGTCCTGACTTTC.